Included here is one T cell receptor beta chain sequence, with context. Its antigen is currently unknown. This entry belongs to a study of cytotoxic CD8 clonotypes in ibrutinib-treated CLL. Study in general: Response sampling took place at median 12 months of treatment, range 6 to 36.

Profiled with immunoSEQ multiplex PCR; TCRdb holds only in-frame clones, not every one. The profile covers 20,000 to 25,000 clones, with more than 65% appearing a single time and under 50% taken by the ten largest. The authors obtained around 2 micrograms of genomic DNA from cryopreserved PBMCs for TCR beta libraries. Study conclusions and caveats: Whereas clonality rose at ibrutinib response, it declined toward baseline at progression.

Germline V gene lookup returns CDR1 SNHLY and CDR2 FYNNEI. The CDR3 contains 14 residues. V lost 1 base and J 7 bases, leaving 11 bases between the germline ends. The sequence was obtained from a human donor with chronic lymphocytic leukemia. The chain carries TRBV2 and TRBJ1-5; D perhaps matches TRBD1 (5 bases). The source material was PBMCs, sampled after 12 months of ibrutinib treatment. CDR3 nucleotide sequence: TGTGCCAGCAGTGAAGAAGGGGTTGGGCAGCCCCAGCATTTT. Translating it yields CASSEEGVGQPQHF.